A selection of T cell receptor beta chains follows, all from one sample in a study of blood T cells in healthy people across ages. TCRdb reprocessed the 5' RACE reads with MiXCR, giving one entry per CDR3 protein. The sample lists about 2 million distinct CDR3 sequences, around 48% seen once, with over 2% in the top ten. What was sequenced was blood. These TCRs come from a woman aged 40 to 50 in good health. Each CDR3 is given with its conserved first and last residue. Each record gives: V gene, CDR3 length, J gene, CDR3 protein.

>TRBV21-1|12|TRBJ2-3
CASRKQADTQYF
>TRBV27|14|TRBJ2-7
CASSGNRIAYEQYF
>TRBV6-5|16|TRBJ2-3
CASSYSGETVTDTQYF
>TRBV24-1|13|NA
CATSDFNGDEQYF
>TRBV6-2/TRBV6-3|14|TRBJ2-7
CASRRPGQVLVQYF
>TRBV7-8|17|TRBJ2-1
CASSRTLAGVPYNEQFF
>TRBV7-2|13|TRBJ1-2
CASSPLRGAGYTF
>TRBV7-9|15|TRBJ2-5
CASRGWTGLQETQYF
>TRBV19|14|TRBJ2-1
CASSIAVGYNEQFF
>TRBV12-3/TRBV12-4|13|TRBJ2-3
CASRSTSVDTQYF
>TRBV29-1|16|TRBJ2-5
CSALHPGLGGQETQYF
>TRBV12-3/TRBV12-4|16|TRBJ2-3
CASSPPGRGSTDTQYF
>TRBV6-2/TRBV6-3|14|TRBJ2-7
CASSRGDRSYEQYF
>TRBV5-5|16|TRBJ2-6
CASSSRLGSGANVLTF
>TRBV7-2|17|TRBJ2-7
CASSLVAGRNPAYEQYF
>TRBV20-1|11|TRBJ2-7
CSAWNGYEQYF
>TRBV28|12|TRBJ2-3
CASSSIGDTQYF
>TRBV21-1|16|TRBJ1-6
CASSRLQSPYNSPLHF
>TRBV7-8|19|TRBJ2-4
CASSYLKGPGALAKNIQYF
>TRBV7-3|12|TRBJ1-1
CASSFSITEAFF
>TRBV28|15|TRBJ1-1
CASSSLSGDGTEAFF
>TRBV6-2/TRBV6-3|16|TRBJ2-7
CASSYPQGVAGYEQYF
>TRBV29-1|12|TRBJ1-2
CSVDGTGDGYTF
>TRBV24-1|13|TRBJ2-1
CATSLHGKETQFF
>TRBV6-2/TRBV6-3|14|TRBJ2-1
CASGGGASYNEQFF
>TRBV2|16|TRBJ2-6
CASSVRRGSGANVLTF
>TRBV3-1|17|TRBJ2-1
CASSFLQGTSGGNEQFF
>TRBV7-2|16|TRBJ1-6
CASSSRQRHFNSPLHF
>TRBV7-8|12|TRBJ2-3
CASSLNIVLPYF
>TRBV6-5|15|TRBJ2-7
CASSCLGLAAYEQYF
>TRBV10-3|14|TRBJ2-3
CAIRLAGDLDTQYF
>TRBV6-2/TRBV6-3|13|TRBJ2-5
CASRRDSLKEQYF
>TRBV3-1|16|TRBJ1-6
CASSQAGVGGDSPLHF
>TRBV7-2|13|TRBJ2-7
CASSLLWAYEQYF
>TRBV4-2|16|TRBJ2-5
CVSSQDRAGVQETQYF
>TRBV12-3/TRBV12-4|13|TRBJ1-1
CASSLAVGTEAFF
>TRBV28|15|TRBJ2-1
CASSSPGLAVNEQFF
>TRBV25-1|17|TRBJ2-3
CASSANPGLGETDTQYF
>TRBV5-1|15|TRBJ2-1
CASSLGAIQGNEQFF
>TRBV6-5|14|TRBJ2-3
CASSQDTFTDTQYF
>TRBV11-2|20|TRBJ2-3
CASSQSSSHKRGGRSDTQYF
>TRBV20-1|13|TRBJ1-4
CSARQGSNEKLFF
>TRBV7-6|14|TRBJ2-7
CASSLLGEHDEQYF
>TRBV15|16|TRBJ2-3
CATSRESLGAVDTQYF